The 28 T cell receptor beta chains presented below share a single source sample, sequenced in a study of Ad26.COV2.S vaccination and SARS-CoV-2 variants. Sample treatment: 19 received Ad26.COV2.S at low or high dose, single or two shots; about 5 received placebo; per-sample allocation not given. Sampling was performed 63 days after the first vaccine or placebo injection. Profiling relied on immunoSEQ multiplex PCR, and the TCRdb table lists in-frame clones only, not all of them. The data show roughly 300,000 clones, more than 85% seen once. The sample in question was peripheral blood, obtained in a trial of Ad26.COV2.S vaccine versus placebo. The receptors shown here come from a person between 18 and 65 years old who received the Ad26.COV2.S COVID-19 vaccine or a placebo.

This chain connects TRBV7-2 to TRBJ2-7; tentatively, D is TRBD1 (6 bases). The CDR3 sequence is 17 residues long. V was clipped by 1 base and J by 4 bases, with 20 bases between them. Germline values: CDR1 SGHTA, CDR2 FQGNSA. CDR3 sequence reads: CASSLVTQGILRYEQYF. The CDR3 nucleotides read TGTGCCAGCAGCTTAGTCACACAGGGTATTCTAAGGTACGAGCAGTACTTC.

This clone was detected once. The J gene is TRBJ1-4, the V gene TRBV18; D remains ambiguous. The germline V gene encodes CDR1 KGHSH and CDR2 LQKENI. CDR3 length: 15 amino acids. The V and J ends lost 3 bases and 0 bases respectively, with 8 bases between them. The CDR3 DNA sequence: TGTGCCAGCTCACCTGAGGTTGCAACTAATGAAAAACTGTTTTTT. It is translated as CASSPEVATNEKLFF. The variable domain in full, with the rest retrieved from reference TRBV18 and TRBJ1-4, is NAGVMQNPRHLVRRRGQEARLRCSPMKGHSHVYWYRQLPEEGLKFMVYLQKENIIDESGMPKERFSAEFPKEGPSILRIQQVVRGDSAAYFCASSPEVATNEKLFFGSGTQLSVL.

The chain uses TRBV29-1 and TRBJ1-1, with D unresolved. The V gene lost 8 bases and the J gene lost 3 bases, with 16 bases spanning the gap. The germline V gene has CDR1 SQVTM and CDR2 ANQGSEA. This CDR3 is 13 amino acids long. Here the CDR3 reads CSPGPGLDTEAFF. The DNA of the CDR3 is TGCAGCCCTGGGCCCGGCCTGGACACTGAAGCTTTCTTT.

This clone was observed at least ten times. The rearrangement joins TRBV28 to TRBJ1-6, with 8 bases aligning to TRBD1. CDR3 size: 21 residues. V dropped 4 bases and J dropped 0; count of bases not matched to a gene: 17. Looked up from germline, CDR1 is MDHEN and CDR2 is SYDVKM. The chain's CDR3 is CASSSFEIGDRLSSYNSPLHF. The CDR3 DNA reads as TGTGCCAGCAGTTCCTTTGAAATAGGGGACAGGCTGAGCTCCTATAATTCACCCCTCCACTTT.

The CDR3 sequence is CAWRPRDRAGNTIYF. DNA for the CDR3: TGTGCCTGGAGACCTAGGGACAGGGCCGGAAACACCATATATTTT. This chain joins TRBV30 and TRBJ1-3; TRBD1 agrees at 9 bases. The CDR3 is made up of 15 amino acids. CDR1 and CDR2 from the germline V gene are GTSNPN and SVGIG (reference sequence). V shed 3 bases and J 4 bases; nucleotides not matched to a gene: 7.

This clone came up many times. The genes are TRBV5-8 and TRBJ2-2, with a weak D call TRBD2 (5 bases). The V gene lost 1 base and the J gene lost 2 bases, with 12 bases spanning the gap. The CDR3 totals 16 residues. Germline CDR1 and CDR2: SGHTS and YDEGEE. The CDR3 here is CASSLPARVNTGELFF. DNA of the CDR3: TGTGCCAGCAGCTTGCCAGCGCGGGTCAACACCGGGGAGCTGTTTTTT.

This sequence joins TRBV29-1 and TRBJ1-2; the D gene is possibly TRBD1 (5 bases). With 0 bases removed from V and 2 bases from J, the gap between germline ends came to 10 bases. The germline CDR1 and CDR2 sequences are SQVTM and ANQGSEA. This CDR3 region has 14 residues. CDR3 sequence reads: CSVEDPRQNYGYTF. DNA for the CDR3: TGCAGCGTTGAAGATCCCCGACAGAACTATGGCTACACCTTC.

The CDR3 nucleotides read TGTGCCTGGAGTGTTCCCGAGTTGAACACTGAAGCTTTCTTT. Translation gives CAWSVPELNTEAFF. This chain links TRBV30 with TRBJ1-1, with D unresolved. V was clipped by 0 bases and J by 0 bases, with 8 bases between them. The CDR3 has 14 residues. Per the germline V gene, CDR1 is GTSNPN and CDR2 is SVGIG (reference sequence).

The chain combines TRBV20-1 with TRBJ2-1, with TRBD2 matching over 7 bases. From germline, CDR1 is DFQATT and CDR2 SNEGSKA (reference sequence). V was clipped by 4 bases and J by 7 bases; unmatched bases: 1. The length of the CDR3 is 11 residues. This CDR3 reads CSAKLANEQFF. CDR3 DNA: TGCAGTGCTAAACTAGCGAATGAGCAGTTCTTC.

The J gene is TRBJ1-6, the V gene TRBV13; 10 nucleotides agree with TRBD1. CDR1 and CDR2 from the germline V gene are PRHDT and FYEKMQ (reference sequence). The length of the CDR3 is 14 residues. V trimming: 5 bases; J trimming: 10 bases; junction bases outside the gene matches: 5. The CDR3: CASSLGQGNSPLHF. The CDR3 DNA sequence: TGTGCCAGCAGCCTGGGACAGGGGAACTCACCCCTCCACTTT.

This clone was counted a few times. The gene calls are TRBV2 and TRBJ1-2, with D perhaps matching TRBD1 (5 bases). CDR3 size: 17 residues. Germline-derived CDR1 and CDR2 are SNHLY and FYNNEI. Trimming took 5 bases from V and 0 from J, leaving 19 bases between them. The CDR3 spells CASSPGRGREANYGYTF. CDR3 DNA sequence: TGTGCCAGCAGTCCCGGCCGGGGCCGGGAAGCTAACTATGGCTACACCTTC.

This clone has a single count. V gene TRBV30 combines with J gene TRBJ2-7, with 9 bases identical to TRBD1. J lost 1 base, V lost 3 bases, and 7 bases had no gene match. CDR3 size: 15 residues. Germline V gene sequence: CDR1 GTSNPN, CDR2 SVGIG (reference sequence). CDR3: CAWRTSGTGSYEQYF. In DNA form, the CDR3 reads TGTGCCTGGAGAACTTCCGGGACAGGGTCCTACGAGCAGTACTTC.

CDR3 nucleotide sequence: TGTGCCAGCAGCCAAGATCGCCCCGGGGTCTCCTATGGCTACACCTTC. This sequence encodes CASSQDRPGVSYGYTF. The chain is built from TRBV14 and TRBJ1-2; D gene uncertain. CDR1 and CDR2 from the germline V gene are SGHDN and FVKESK. The V and J ends lost 0 bases and 4 bases respectively, with 15 bases between them. The CDR3 covers 16 residues. Filled out from reference TRBV14 and TRBJ1-2, the complete variable domain reads EAGVTQFPSHSVIEKGQTVTLRCDPISGHDNLYWYRRVMGKEIKFLLHFVKESKQDESGMPNNRFLAERTGGTYSTLKVQPAELEDSGVYFCASSQDRPGVSYGYTFGSGTRLTVV.

The chain uses TRBV6-5 and TRBJ2-7, with unresolved D. The CDR3 spans 13 residues. Germline CDR1 reads MNHEY; CDR2 reads SVGAGI. V dropped 2 bases and J dropped 5 bases, with 10 bases sitting between them. The CDR3 spells CASSYRRQDEQYF. CDR3 bases: TGTGCCAGCAGTTACCGAAGACAAGACGAGCAGTACTTC.

V is TRBV6-1 and J is TRBJ1-1; no definite D call. Between the trimmed V and J ends, which lost 3 bases and 1 base, there was a span of 12 bases. The CDR3 has 15 amino acids. CDR1 is MNHNS and CDR2 is SASEGT in the germline V gene. The CDR3 coding sequence is TGTGCCAGCAGTGACGCACTCCAATGGAACACTGAAGCTTTCTTT. Translated, it gives CASSDALQWNTEAFF.

The rearrangement joins TRBV27 to TRBJ2-5; 9 bases align to TRBD2. CDR1 is MNHEY, CDR2 SMNVEV, per germline (reference sequence). This CDR3 has 15 amino acids. The V segment lost 3 bases and the J segment 5 bases; nucleotides outside the gene matches: 7. CDR3 DNA: TGTGCCAGCAGTTTTCGCGGGAGGGCCTCGGAGACCCAGTACTTC. The encoded protein is CASSFRGRASETQYF.

The chain joins TRBV5-1 to TRBJ2-3; the D is unclear. CDR3 length: 15 residues. Deletions cut 0 bases from V and 0 bases from J, with 8 bases between. The germline V gene encodes CDR1 SGHRS and CDR2 YFSETQ. The CDR3 DNA follows: TGCGCCAGCAGCTTGGTTGGCCTTAGCACAGATACGCAGTATTTT. Translation: CASSLVGLSTDTQYF.

The rearrangement uses TRBV6-6 and TRBJ2-7, with 9 bases aligning to TRBD1. The CDR3 loop spans 14 amino acids. Trimming removed 8 bases from V and 4 bases from J; junction bases left unmatched: 9. In germline, CDR1 is MNHNY, CDR2 SVGAGI (reference sequence). In DNA form, the CDR3 reads TGTGCCAGCGGAAAGGGACAGGGTGTTTACGAGCAGTACTTC. It encodes CASGKGQGVYEQYF.

This chain uses TRBV6-2 or TRBV6-3 with TRBJ2-7; 11 nucleotides align to TRBD2. Germline V lookup: CDR1 MNHEY, CDR2 SVGEGT. The V segment lost 2 bases and the J segment 0 bases; nucleotides outside the gene matches: 12. This CDR3 region has 19 residues. The CDR3 is CASSYVVGLAGGSSYEQYF. The CDR3 DNA reads as TGTGCCAGCAGTTACGTCGTCGGGCTAGCGGGGGGAAGCTCCTACGAGCAGTACTTC.

The chain carries TRBV27 and TRBJ2-3; D is undetermined. There are 11 residues in the CDR3. The germline gives CDR1 MNHEY, CDR2 SMNVEV (reference sequence). With 3 bases removed from V and 7 bases from J, the gap between germline ends came to 5 bases. The DNA for the CDR3 is TGTGCCAGCAGTTTTCTAAATACGCAGTATTTT. Its translation: CASSFLNTQYF.

This chain links TRBV19 with TRBJ2-2, with a tentative D call TRBD1 (6 bases). V was shortened by 3 bases and J by 3 bases, with 11 bases between the two germline ends. The CDR3 has 15 amino acids. Looked up from germline, CDR1 is LNHDA and CDR2 is SQIVND (reference sequence). The CDR3 spells CASSIRGIDTGELFF. As DNA, the CDR3 is TGTGCCAGTAGTATTAGGGGGATTGACACCGGGGAGCTGTTTTTT.

This chain connects TRBV7-8 to TRBJ2-1; D might be TRBD1 or TRBD2, each matching 6 bases. CDR3 size: 14 residues. In germline, CDR1 is SGHVS, CDR2 FQNEAQ. V gave up 1 base and J gave up 9 bases, with 13 bases separating them. This CDR3 reads CASSLGAEGGEQFF. Here the CDR3 DNA reads TGTGCCAGCAGCTTAGGAGCGGAGGGGGGTGAGCAGTTCTTC.

The rearrangement links TRBV7-2 to TRBJ1-1; the D gene is possibly TRBD1 (6 bases). V was cut by 5 bases and J by 3 bases, with 10 bases left in between. This CDR3 is built from 13 residues. CDR1 is SGHTA, CDR2 FQGNSA, per germline. The CDR3 bases are TGTGCCAGCAGCCCTTCAGGGGACACTGAAGCTTTCTTT. This sequence encodes CASSPSGDTEAFF.

The J gene is TRBJ2-2, the V gene TRBV6-5, with D possibly being TRBD1 (6 bases). In germline, CDR1 is MNHEY, CDR2 SVGAGI. V lost 6 bases to trimming and J lost 7 bases, with 12 bases between them. The CDR3 sequence is 13 residues long. The CDR3 is CASRNRVLGELFF. CDR3 DNA sequence: TGTGCCAGCAGGAACAGGGTTCTCGGGGAGCTGTTTTTT.

The chain is built from TRBV7-2 and TRBJ1-1; 8 nucleotides agree with TRBD1. Unmatched junction bases numbered 15, after V lost 1 base and J lost 5 bases. Per the germline V gene, CDR1 is SGHTA and CDR2 is FQGNSA. The length of the CDR3 is 18 residues. CDR3 loop: CASSLGQGQEFLSTEAFF. The CDR3 coding sequence is TGTGCCAGCAGCTTAGGACAGGGACAGGAGTTTTTAAGTACTGAAGCTTTCTTT.

The V call is TRBV28, the J call TRBJ1-4; D is possibly TRBD1 (6 bases). Trimming cost V 5 bases and J 7 bases, with 17 bases left between them. Germline values: CDR1 MDHEN, CDR2 SYDVKM. This CDR3 region has 15 residues. The CDR3 DNA is TGTGCCAGCAGTCGGCGAGGGGGAAAGGGTGAAAAACTGTTTTTT. Amino acid sequence: CASSRRGGKGEKLFF.

The rearrangement uses TRBV4-1 and TRBJ1-4, with D hard to call. V was trimmed by 4 bases and J by 4 bases, leaving 13 bases between them. This CDR3 has 15 residues. Germline V gene lookup returns CDR1 MGHRA and CDR2 YSYEKL. CDR3 DNA: TGCGCCAGCAGCCTCGCGACGGGGAATAATGAAAAACTGTTTTTT. This sequence encodes CASSLATGNNEKLFF.

CDR3 in amino acids: CASSQDRWNTGELFF. The CDR3 DNA reads TGTGCCAGCAGCCAAGATCGGTGGAACACCGGGGAGCTGTTTTTT. The genes are TRBV3-1 (or the pseudogene TRBV3-2) and TRBJ2-2; D remains ambiguous. CDR1 and CDR2 from the germline V gene are LGHDT and YNNKEL (reference sequence). Trimming took 0 bases from V and 1 from J, leaving 6 bases between them. The CDR3 spans 15 residues.